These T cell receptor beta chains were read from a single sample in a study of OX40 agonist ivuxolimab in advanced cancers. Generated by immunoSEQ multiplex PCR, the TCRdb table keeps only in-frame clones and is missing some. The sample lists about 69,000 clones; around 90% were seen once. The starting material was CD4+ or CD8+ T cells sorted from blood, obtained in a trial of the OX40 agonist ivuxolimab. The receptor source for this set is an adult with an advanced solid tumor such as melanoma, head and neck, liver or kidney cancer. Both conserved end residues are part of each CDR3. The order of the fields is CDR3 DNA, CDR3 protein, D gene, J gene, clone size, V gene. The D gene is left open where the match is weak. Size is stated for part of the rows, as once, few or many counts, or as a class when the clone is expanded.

TGTGCCAGTAGTATACTAAGAAGTAGCTCCTACAATGAGCAGTTCTTC CASSILRSSSYNEQFF NA TRBJ2-1 once TRBV19
TGTGCCAGCAGCAGGGCACCGGGCTCCTACGAGCAGTACTTC CASSRAPGSYEQYF NA TRBJ2-7 NA TRBV9
TGTGCCACCAGCAGTGGTGACAATCAGCCCCAGCATTTT CATSSGDNQPQHF NA TRBJ1-5 NA TRBV15
TGCGCCAGCACTGGGACTAGAGGGGAGACCCAGTACTTC CASTGTRGETQYF TRBD2 TRBJ2-5 NA TRBV5-1
TGTGCCAGCAGTTTAAAGGACGCGGAATGGCCCCAGCATTTT CASSLKDAEWPQHF NA TRBJ1-5 NA TRBV27
TGTGCCAGCAGCCGCACATTCAGACAAGGGGTCCACAATGAGCAGTTCTTC CASSRTFRQGVHNEQFF NA TRBJ2-1 few TRBV4-2
TGTGCCAGCTCACCCCGGGACAGGTCCGCTGAAGCTTTCTTT CASSPRDRSAEAFF TRBD1 TRBJ1-1 NA TRBV18
TGTGCCAGCTCCCGGACGGTCAACACTGAAGCTTTCTTT CASSRTVNTEAFF NA TRBJ1-1 NA TRBV18
TGTGCCAGTAGTATAGATGGCAGTTTCGGGAGCGCGTCCTACGAGCAGTACTTC CASSIDGSFGSASYEQYF NA TRBJ2-7 NA TRBV19
TGTGCCAGCCAAACCCCGACAGGGAGGGAAGAGACCCAGTACTTC CASQTPTGREETQYF NA TRBJ2-5 NA TRBV28
TGTGCCAGCAGCTTAAGACAGGGGGCGGGTAATGAGCAGTTCTTC CASSLRQGAGNEQFF TRBD1 TRBJ2-1 NA TRBV7-3
TGTGCCAGCAGTCTCGGACTAGCGGGAAACTACGAGCAGTACTTC CASSLGLAGNYEQYF TRBD2 TRBJ2-7 few TRBV7-3
TGTGCCAGCAGCTTCCTAGCGACCGTGGCCGGGGAGCTGTTTTTT CASSFLATVAGELFF NA TRBJ2-2 NA TRBV7-9
TGTGCCGGGACGGGCAGGGGCCACTACAATGAGCAGTTCTTC CAGTGRGHYNEQFF NA TRBJ2-1 NA TRBV30
TGTGCCAGCAGCCTCACTAGCGGTCCTTACAATGAGCAGTTCTTC CASSLTSGPYNEQFF TRBD2 TRBJ2-1 NA TRBV7-3
TGTGCCAGCAGCGTAGGCCCCTCCTCGGTGGGCACAGATACGCAGTATTTT CASSVGPSSVGTDTQYF NA TRBJ2-3 NA TRBV9
TGTGCCTGGAGTGCCGGAGGGGGGAGGACAGATACGCAGTATTTT CAWSAGGGRTDTQYF NA TRBJ2-3 NA TRBV30
TGTGCCAGCAGTTTGAGCACTTTCTCTGGGGCCAACGTCCTGACTTTC CASSLSTFSGANVLTF NA TRBJ2-6 NA TRBV28
TGTGCCAGCAGCTTAGCTACAGATACAGATACGCAGTATTTT CASSLATDTDTQYF NA TRBJ2-3 few TRBV7-9
TGTGCTAGTGGCAGGGGACTAGCGGGGACGGCAGATACGCAGTATTTT CASGRGLAGTADTQYF TRBD2 TRBJ2-3 NA TRBV12-5
TGTGCCAGCAGTTCCTCAGGGTACAATGAGCAGTTCTTC CASSSSGYNEQFF NA TRBJ2-1 NA TRBV28
TGTGCCAGCAGCGGGGACACCAGTAAGGAGCAGTACTTC CASSGDTSKEQYF NA TRBJ2-7 NA TRBV9
TGTGCCAGCAGTGGGGAGTTAGCGGGAGGTAGTGAGACCCAGTACTTC CASSGELAGGSETQYF TRBD2 TRBJ2-5 NA TRBV2
TGTGCCAGCAGTTTGACCGTCTACGAGCAGTACTTC CASSLTVYEQYF NA TRBJ2-7 NA TRBV28
TGTGCCAGCAGCGGTGGTGGGAGATGGTACAATGAGCAGTTCTTC CASSGGGRWYNEQFF NA TRBJ2-1 NA TRBV9
TGCAGCGCTCGGGACACAATCAACTCTGGAAACACCATATATTTT CSARDTINSGNTIYF NA TRBJ1-3 once TRBV29-1
TGTGCCACTAGCAGTGGACTGTATAGCAATCAGCCCCAGCATTTT CATSSGLYSNQPQHF NA TRBJ1-5 NA TRBV6-5
TGTGCCAGCAGCTCAATGGCCGCGGGTAAGCAGTACTTC CASSSMAAGKQYF NA TRBJ2-7 few TRBV7-3
TGTGCCAGCAGTGGAGGACAGGGACTAGCAGCTTGGAAGACTGAAGCTTTCTTT CASSGGQGLAAWKTEAFF TRBD1 TRBJ1-1 NA TRBV28
TGTGCCAGCCCCCCTCTAGCGAGTTCCCACAATGAGCAGTTCTTC CASPPLASSHNEQFF NA TRBJ2-1 once TRBV28
TGTGCCAGCAGTGGGGGAATGAACACTGAAGCTTTCTTT CASSGGMNTEAFF NA TRBJ1-1 NA TRBV28
TGTGCCAGCAGTCGGGACAGGACATATGGCTACACCTTC CASSRDRTYGYTF TRBD1 TRBJ1-2 NA TRBV28
TGCAGCCCCAGGGGTCTCTATGGCTACACCTTC CSPRGLYGYTF NA TRBJ1-2 NA TRBV20-1
TGTGCCAGCAGCGCGGAATGGGTGAGCTCCTACAATGAGCAGTTCTTC CASSAEWVSSYNEQFF NA TRBJ2-1 NA TRBV9
TGCGCCAGCAGCTTGGCGAGGGGGCTAGCCAAAAACATTCAGTACTTC CASSLARGLAKNIQYF TRBD1 TRBJ2-4 NA TRBV5-1
TGTGCCATCAGTGACTCAACACAGGGGGCCGGCAATCAGCCCCAGCATTTT CAISDSTQGAGNQPQHF TRBD1 TRBJ1-5 NA TRBV10-3
TGTGCCAGCAGCCAAGGCCGGACTAGCGGGAGTACAGATACGCAGTATTTT CASSQGRTSGSTDTQYF TRBD2 TRBJ2-3 NA TRBV14
TGCGCCAGCAGCTCCGGGAACGCCTACAATGAGCAGTTCTTC CASSSGNAYNEQFF NA TRBJ2-1 NA TRBV5-1
TGTGCCAGCAGCTTAGGGGAGGGGGCGCAATATGGCTACACCTTC CASSLGEGAQYGYTF TRBD1 TRBJ1-2 NA TRBV7-2
TGTGCCACTCAAAATCAGGGTGGGACTTCACCCCTCCACTTT CATQNQGGTSPLHF NA TRBJ1-6 NA TRBV2
TGTGCCAGCACTCCCAGGGGGCCCGGGACCCAGTACTTC CASTPRGPGTQYF TRBD1 TRBJ2-5 NA TRBV6-5
TGTGCCAGCTCACAAGAAATGAACACTGAAGCTTTCTTT CASSQEMNTEAFF NA TRBJ1-1 NA TRBV18
TGCGCCAGCAGCTTGGCTGGCAATCAGCCCCAGCATTTT CASSLAGNQPQHF NA TRBJ1-5 NA TRBV5-1
TGTGCCAGCAGCTTCGATATGCGGGAGCAGTACTTC CASSFDMREQYF NA TRBJ2-7 NA TRBV13
TGTGCCAGCAGCGCCCGACAGGGTTCGTCCTACAATGAGCAGTTCTTC CASSARQGSSYNEQFF TRBD1 TRBJ2-1 NA TRBV11-1
TGCGCCAGCAGCTTGGCCAAGGCGGCCAGCACAGATACGCAGTATTTT CASSLAKAASTDTQYF NA TRBJ2-3 NA TRBV5-1
TGTGCCAGCAGCCAGACAGGGGGGGGAGATACGCAGTATTTT CASSQTGGGDTQYF TRBD1 TRBJ2-3 NA TRBV7-6
TGTGCCAGCTCACCAACTGCCGGACCGGGATCACCCCTCCACTTT CASSPTAGPGSPLHF NA TRBJ1-6 NA TRBV18
TGTGCCAGCAACCGCGAGTACGGGAGCTCCTACGAGCAGTACTTC CASNREYGSSYEQYF NA TRBJ2-7 NA TRBV2
TGTGCCAGCAGCGAGAATCACAGGGGGCGGACTGAAGCTTTCTTT CASSENHRGRTEAFF TRBD1 TRBJ1-1 NA TRBV9
TGTGCCAGCAGCGTGGGTGGACAGGCGAACACTGAAGCTTTCTTT CASSVGGQANTEAFF TRBD1 TRBJ1-1 NA TRBV7-3
TGTGCCAGCAGCCAAATCGGAAACCAGCAGTTCTTC CASSQIGNQQFF NA TRBJ2-1 NA TRBV7-9
TGTGCCAGCAGCTTAGGGGGACAGCGTGGGACAGATACGCAGTATTTT CASSLGGQRGTDTQYF TRBD1 TRBJ2-3 NA TRBV11-3
TGTGCCAGCAGTTCGTCGACCTACGAGCAGTACTTC CASSSSTYEQYF NA TRBJ2-7 NA TRBV28
TGTGCCAGTAGCTCTTGGGGCGGGAGAGGGTCCTACAATGAGCAGTTCTTC CASSSWGGRGSYNEQFF TRBD2 TRBJ2-1 once TRBV19